This is a list of T cell receptor beta chains from one sample in a study of TIL therapy for anti-PD-1-resistant metastatic lung cancer. Data came from immunoSEQ multiplex PCR; TCRdb stores just in-frame clones and leaves some out. Seen here are about 50,000 clones, roughly 85% observed once, and the top ten hold 4% to 6%. The specimen was blood, collected at baseline. The receptors were sampled from a person between 30 and 80 years old with non-small cell lung cancer. The CDR3 runs from the conserved cysteine through the conserved F or W. Each record gives: V gene, D gene, clone size, J gene, CDR3 protein, CDR3 DNA. A D gene is named only where the DNA matches it firmly. The listing skips clone size in some rows; elsewhere it reads once, few, many or a size class.

TRBV19,NA,NA,TRBJ2-4,CASSTQSQSLIQYF,TGTGCCAGTAGTACCCAATCCCAGTCCCTCATTCAGTACTTC
TRBV18,TRBD1,NA,TRBJ2-5,CASSPRDRGQETQYF,TGTGCCAGCTCACCGCGTGACAGGGGCCAAGAGACCCAGTACTTC
TRBV4-3,TRBD1,NA,TRBJ2-7,CASRRKPGDRAKGEQYF,TGCGCCAGCAGAAGAAAGCCGGGGGACAGGGCAAAGGGCGAGCAGTACTTC
TRBV6-5,TRBD1,NA,TRBJ2-3,CASRTGTGRVDTQYF,TGTGCCAGCAGAACGGGGACAGGGAGGGTAGATACGCAGTATTTT
TRBV7-2,TRBD2,NA,TRBJ2-7,CASSLRASGGRHEQYF,TGTGCCAGCAGCTTAAGGGCCAGCGGGGGGAGGCACGAGCAGTACTTC
TRBV7-6,NA,NA,TRBJ1-3,CASSLKGDDSGNTIYF,TGTGCCAGCAGCTTAAAAGGGGACGACTCTGGAAACACCATATATTTT
TRBV7-2,TRBD1,NA,TRBJ2-5,CASSLNRGRGETQYF,TGTGCCAGCAGCTTAAACAGGGGGCGCGGGGAGACCCAGTACTTC
TRBV6-2/TRBV6-3,TRBD2,NA,TRBJ2-1,CASSSLGLAGRANNEQFF,TGTGCCAGCAGCTCCTTGGGACTAGCGGGTCGGGCTAACAATGAGCAGTTCTTC
TRBV28,NA,NA,TRBJ2-7,CASSLRPDSSYEQYF,TGTGCCAGCAGTTTGCGACCTGACAGCTCCTACGAGCAGTACTTC
TRBV7-9,NA,NA,TRBJ2-7,CASSRFRDTPYF,TGTGCCAGCAGCAGATTCCGGGACACTCCGTACTTC
TRBV7-2,TRBD2,NA,TRBJ2-2,CASRPGLAGAGELFF,TGTGCCAGCAGACCGGGACTAGCGGGAGCCGGGGAGCTGTTTTTT
TRBV7-3,TRBD2,NA,TRBJ2-2,CASSLRASGSGAGELFF,TGTGCCAGCAGCTTAAGGGCCAGCGGGAGCGGGGCCGGGGAGCTGTTTTTT
TRBV18,TRBD1,once,TRBJ1-6,CASSPLDREGNSPLHF,TGTGCCAGCTCACCATTAGACAGGGAAGGGAATTCACCCCTCCACTTT
TRBV6-2/TRBV6-3,NA,NA,TRBJ2-7,CASSHGIIGGSSYEQYF,TGTGCCAGCAGCCACGGGATTATAGGGGGTAGCTCCTACGAGCAGTACTTC
TRBV18,NA,NA,TRBJ2-5,CASSPPGTGQETQYF,TGTGCCAGCTCACCACCGGGTACAGGGCAAGAGACCCAGTACTTC
TRBV10-2,NA,NA,TRBJ1-1,CASSEGQGVNAFF,TGCGCCAGCAGTGAGGGGCAGGGAGTGAATGCTTTCTTT
TRBV19,TRBD1,NA,TRBJ2-3,CASTYGDSRGVGDTQYF,TGTGCCAGTACTTACGGGGACAGCCGAGGGGTGGGAGATACGCAGTATTTT
TRBV7-9,TRBD1,few,TRBJ1-2,CASSRTGDYGYTF,TGTGCCAGCAGCCGGACAGGGGACTATGGCTACACCTTC
TRBV24-1,TRBD1,NA,TRBJ2-7,CATSDRDSSYEQYF,TGTGCCACCAGTGATCGGGACAGCTCCTACGAGCAGTACTTC
TRBV21-1,NA,NA,TRBJ1-3,CASSKVMEGSSGNTIYF,TGTGCCAGCAGCAAAGTGATGGAGGGGAGCTCTGGAAACACCATATATTTT
TRBV28,TRBD1,NA,TRBJ2-7,CASSKLDRGHEQYF,TGTGCCAGCAGCAAGCTGGACAGGGGGCACGAGCAGTACTTC
TRBV30,TRBD1,NA,TRBJ2-7,CAWSRDSETYEQYF,TGTGCCTGGTCCCGGGACAGCGAGACCTACGAGCAGTACTTC
TRBV3-1/TRBV3-2,TRBD1,once,TRBJ2-3,CASSPLTGDVTDTQYF,TGTGCCAGCAGCCCTTTGACAGGGGATGTCACAGATACGCAGTATTTT
TRBV6-5,NA,NA,TRBJ2-2,CASSLDSTGELFF,TGTGCCAGCAGTCTGGACAGCACCGGGGAGCTGTTTTTT
TRBV19,NA,NA,TRBJ1-4,CASGGQTNEKLFF,TGTGCCAGTGGGGGACAAACTAATGAAAAACTGTTTTTT
TRBV24-1,NA,once,TRBJ2-5,CATSTGAMETQYF,TGTGCCACCAGTACGGGGGCCATGGAGACCCAGTACTTC
TRBV3-1/TRBV3-2,TRBD2,NA,TRBJ2-1,CASSQRVHTSGRGDEQFF,TGTGCCAGCAGCCAAAGGGTCCATACTAGCGGGAGAGGGGATGAGCAGTTCTTC
TRBV4-3,NA,NA,TRBJ1-4,CASSHLRDFNEKLFF,TGCGCCAGCAGCCACCTAAGGGACTTTAATGAAAAACTGTTTTTT
TRBV2,NA,NA,TRBJ2-7,CASTGNRAGEQYF,TGTGCCAGCACCGGGAACAGGGCGGGGGAGCAGTACTTC
TRBV28,NA,once,TRBJ2-6,CASSLPQGSSGANVLTF,TGTGCCAGCAGTTTACCACAGGGAAGCTCTGGGGCCAACGTCCTGACTTTC
TRBV7-9,NA,once,TRBJ2-3,CASSLGGSYTDTQYF,TGTGCCAGCAGCTTAGGGGGCAGTTACACAGATACGCAGTATTTT
TRBV18,TRBD2,NA,TRBJ2-3,CASSPDGLAGDTQYF,TGTGCCAGCTCACCGGACGGACTAGCGGGAGATACGCAGTATTTT
TRBV24-1,TRBD2,once,TRBJ2-3,CATSGTSGTDTQYF,TGTGCCACCAGTGGGACTAGCGGGACAGATACGCAGTATTTT
TRBV27,NA,NA,TRBJ2-1,CASSPMRSTSSYNEQFF,TGTGCCAGCAGTCCTATGAGGTCGACTAGCTCCTACAATGAGCAGTTCTTC
TRBV19,TRBD1,NA,TRBJ1-2,CASSIWDRYGYTF,TGTGCCAGTAGTATCTGGGACAGGTATGGCTACACCTTC
TRBV20-1,TRBD1,once,TRBJ2-1,CSASATRQGSYNEQFF,TGCAGTGCTAGTGCAACCCGACAGGGCAGTTACAATGAGCAGTTCTTC
TRBV6-1,NA,NA,TRBJ1-5,CASSEARRAAFSNQPQHF,TGTGCCAGCAGTGAAGCTCGGCGGGCAGCGTTTAGCAATCAGCCCCAGCATTTT
TRBV12-3/TRBV12-4,NA,few,TRBJ2-2,CASSQQNTGELFF,TGTGCCAGCAGTCAACAGAACACCGGGGAGCTGTTTTTT
TRBV5-1,NA,NA,TRBJ2-5,CASSLSAVQETQYF,TGCGCCAGCAGCTTGAGCGCAGTACAAGAGACCCAGTACTTC
TRBV21-1,NA,NA,TRBJ2-7,CASNPQEVSYEQYF,TGTGCCAGCAACCCACAAGAGGTTTCCTACGAGCAGTACTTC
TRBV11-2,NA,NA,TRBJ1-3,CASRRMGQGDGNTIYF,TGTGCCAGCAGGCGGATGGGGCAGGGTGACGGAAACACCATATATTTT
TRBV3-1/TRBV3-2,NA,few,TRBJ2-1,CASSQGLSSSEQFF,TGTGCCAGCAGCCAAGGACTGTCGAGTAGTGAGCAGTTCTTC
TRBV6-6,TRBD1,NA,TRBJ2-7,CASSLSRQGARYEQYF,TGTGCCAGCAGTTTATCCCGACAGGGGGCTCGGTACGAGCAGTACTTC
TRBV19,NA,NA,TRBJ2-1,CASSLENEQFF,TGTGCCAGTAGCCTCGAGAATGAGCAGTTCTTC
TRBV24-1,NA,NA,TRBJ1-4,CATSAGAGFREKLFF,TGTGCCACCAGCGCCGGGGCGGGCTTTAGGGAAAAACTGTTTTTT
TRBV28,TRBD1,NA,TRBJ2-2,CASSFLPGQGHGELFF,TGTGCCAGCAGTTTTTTGCCGGGACAGGGGCACGGGGAGCTGTTTTTT
TRBV3-1/TRBV3-2,NA,NA,TRBJ1-2,CASSPPGNLYGYTF,TGTGCCAGCAGCCCGCCCGGGAACCTCTATGGCTACACCTTC
TRBV30,TRBD1,NA,TRBJ1-1,CAWSRDRRNTEAFF,TGTGCCTGGAGTAGGGACAGGCGGAACACTGAAGCTTTCTTT
TRBV7-9,NA,few,TRBJ2-2,CASSLAGNTGELFF,TGTGCCAGCAGCTTAGCAGGGAACACCGGGGAGCTGTTTTTT
TRBV6-5,TRBD1,NA,TRBJ1-2,CASRIGGSYGYTF,TGTGCCAGCAGGATAGGGGGCAGCTATGGCTACACCTTC
TRBV6-1,NA,NA,TRBJ2-1,CASSEVRDDEQFF,TGTGCCAGCAGTGAAGTCAGGGACGATGAGCAGTTCTTC
TRBV29-1,NA,NA,TRBJ2-1,CSVGLTSEQFF,TGCAGCGTGGGGCTGACGTCGGAGCAGTTCTTC